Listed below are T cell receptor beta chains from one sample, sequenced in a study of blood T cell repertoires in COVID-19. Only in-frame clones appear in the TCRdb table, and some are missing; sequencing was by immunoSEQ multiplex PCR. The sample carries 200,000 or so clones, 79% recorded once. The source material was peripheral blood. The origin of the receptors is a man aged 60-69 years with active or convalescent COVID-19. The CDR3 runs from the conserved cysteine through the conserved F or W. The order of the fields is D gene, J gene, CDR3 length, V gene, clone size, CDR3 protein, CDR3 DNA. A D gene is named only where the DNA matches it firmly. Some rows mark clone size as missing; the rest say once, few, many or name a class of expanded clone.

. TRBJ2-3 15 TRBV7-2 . CASSRSTTSTDTQYF TGTGCCAGCAGCCGCTCGACTACTAGCACAGATACGCAGTATTTT
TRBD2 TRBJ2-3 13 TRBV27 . CASSFISGRTQYF TGTGCCAGCAGTTTTATTAGCGGGAGAACGCAGTATTTT
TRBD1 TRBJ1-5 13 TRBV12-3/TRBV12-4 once CASSGQGDQPQHF TGTGCCAGCAGCGGACAGGGAGATCAGCCCCAGCATTTT
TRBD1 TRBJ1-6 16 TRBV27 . CASSLAGDRRYSPLHF TGTGCCAGCAGTTTGGCCGGGGACAGAAGGTATTCACCCCTCCACTTT
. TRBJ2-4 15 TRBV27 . CASSPTGTTKNIQYF TGTGCCAGCAGTCCAACAGGGACCACCAAAAACATTCAGTACTTC
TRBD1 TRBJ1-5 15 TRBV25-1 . CASSESGGRNQPQHF TGTGCCAGCAGTGAATCAGGGGGCCGCAATCAGCCCCAGCATTTT
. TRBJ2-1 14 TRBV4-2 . CASSRQGGYNEQFF TGTGCCAGCAGCCGGCAGGGGGGATACAATGAGCAGTTCTTC
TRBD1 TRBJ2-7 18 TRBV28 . CASRRQGVLLAERYEQYF TGTGCCAGCAGGAGACAGGGGGTCCTTCTAGCGGAGCGCTACGAGCAGTACTTC
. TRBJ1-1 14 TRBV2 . CASSSDWGNTEAFF TGTGCCAGCAGTTCGGACTGGGGGAACACTGAAGCTTTCTTT
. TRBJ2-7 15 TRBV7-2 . CASSLNGWGQVEQYF TGTGCCAGCAGCTTAAATGGGTGGGGGCAGGTCGAGCAGTACTTC
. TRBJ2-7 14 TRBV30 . CAWSEGGLGSEQYF TGTGCCTGGAGCGAGGGGGGGTTGGGGAGCGAGCAGTACTTC
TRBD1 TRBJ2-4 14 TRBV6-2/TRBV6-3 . CASTPTGGANIQYF TGTGCCAGCACCCCGACAGGGGGCGCGAACATTCAGTACTTC
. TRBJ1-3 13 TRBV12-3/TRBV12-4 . CASSLGQGNTIYF TGTGCCAGCAGCCTAGGACAGGGAAACACCATATATTTT
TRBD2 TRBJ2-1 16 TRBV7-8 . CASSLGLQRGGNEQFF TGTGCCAGCAGCTTAGGGCTCCAGCGGGGGGGCAATGAGCAGTTCTTC
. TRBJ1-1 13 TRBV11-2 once CASSLASGGEAFF TGTGCCAGCAGCTTAGCCTCGGGAGGTGAAGCTTTCTTT
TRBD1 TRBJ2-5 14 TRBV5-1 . CASSSRGREETQYF TGCGCCAGCAGTTCAAGGGGGCGGGAAGAGACCCAGTACTTC
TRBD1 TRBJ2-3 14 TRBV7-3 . CASRATGGADTQYF TGTGCCAGCAGGGCGACAGGGGGCGCAGATACGCAGTATTTT
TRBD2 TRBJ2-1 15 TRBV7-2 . CASRSGLAGVLEQFF TGTGCCAGCAGATCCGGACTAGCGGGAGTCTTAGAGCAGTTCTTC
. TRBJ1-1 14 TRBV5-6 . CASSRGSGLTEAFF TGTGCCAGCAGCCGGGGGAGCGGATTGACTGAAGCTTTCTTT
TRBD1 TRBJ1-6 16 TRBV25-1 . CASTLSRGTGGSPLHF TGTGCCAGCACCCTCTCAAGGGGGACAGGTGGTTCACCCCTCCACTTT
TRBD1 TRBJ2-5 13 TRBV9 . CASSVGTGETQYF TGTGCCAGCAGCGTGGGGACAGGGGAGACCCAGTACTTC
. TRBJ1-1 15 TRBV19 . CASSTYRSLNTEAFF TGTGCCAGTAGTACATACAGGTCCTTGAACACTGAAGCTTTCTTT
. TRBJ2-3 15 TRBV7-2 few CASSFEPGRGGTQYF TGTGCCAGCAGCTTTGAACCGGGGCGGGGTGGTACGCAGTATTTT
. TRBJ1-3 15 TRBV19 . CASSTTALSGNTIYF TGTGCCAGTAGTACGACAGCCCTCTCTGGAAACACCATATATTTT
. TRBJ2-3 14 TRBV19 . CATTGWGNGDTQYF TGTGCCACTACAGGGTGGGGGAATGGAGATACGCAGTATTTT
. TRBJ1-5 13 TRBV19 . CASSIGGDQPQHF TGTGCCAGTAGTATAGGGGGGGATCAGCCCCAGCATTTT
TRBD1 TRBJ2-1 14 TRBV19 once CASIPGQGAYEQFF TGTGCCAGTATTCCGGGACAGGGGGCCTATGAGCAGTTCTTC
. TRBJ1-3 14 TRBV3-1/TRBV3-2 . CASSPGPDGDTIYF TGTGCCAGCAGCCCTGGACCCGACGGGGACACCATATATTTT
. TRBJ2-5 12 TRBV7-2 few CASSLTRETQYF TGTGCCAGCAGCTTAACCAGAGAGACCCAGTACTTC
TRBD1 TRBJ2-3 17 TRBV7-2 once CASSTLRPGQIADTQYF TGTGCCAGCAGCACCTTACGACCGGGACAGATCGCAGATACGCAGTATTTT
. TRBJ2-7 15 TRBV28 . CASTLPGPMRDEQYF TGTGCCAGCACCCTTCCGGGCCCCATGCGGGACGAGCAGTACTTC
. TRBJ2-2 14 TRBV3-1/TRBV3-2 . CASSQERRTGELFF TGTGCCAGCAGCCAAGAGCGTCGGACCGGGGAGCTGTTTTTT
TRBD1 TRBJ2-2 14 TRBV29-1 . CSVGTGVDTGELFF TGCAGCGTCGGGACAGGGGTGGACACCGGGGAGCTGTTTTTT
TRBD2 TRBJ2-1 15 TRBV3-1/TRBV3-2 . CASSPSGLTYNEQFF TGTGCCAGCAGCCCTAGCGGATTAACCTACAATGAGCAGTTCTTC
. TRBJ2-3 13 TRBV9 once CASSVLLRDTQYF TGTGCCAGCAGCGTACTTCTTAGAGATACGCAGTATTTT
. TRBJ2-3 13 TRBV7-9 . CASSSGDTDTQYF TGTGCCAGCTCCTCGGGGGACACAGATACGCAGTATTTT
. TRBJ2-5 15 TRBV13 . CASSFWGRARETQYF TGTGCCAGCAGCTTTTGGGGGCGCGCTCGAGAGACCCAGTACTTC
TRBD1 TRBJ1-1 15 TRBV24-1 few CATSDGDDRGAEAFF TGTGCCACCAGTGATGGAGATGACAGGGGAGCTGAAGCTTTCTTT
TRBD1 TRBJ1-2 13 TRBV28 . CASSFRTGYGYTF TGTGCCAGCAGTTTTCGGACAGGCTATGGCTACACCTTC
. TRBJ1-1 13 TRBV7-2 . CASSLHGGSEAFF TGTGCCAGCAGCTTACATGGAGGTAGTGAAGCTTTCTTT
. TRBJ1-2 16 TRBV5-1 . CASSLISGQQNYGYTF TGCGCCAGCAGCTTGATTTCTGGACAGCAGAACTATGGCTACACCTTC
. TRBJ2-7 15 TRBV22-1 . CPGSAPRTGSYEQYF TGTCCTGGGAGCGCACCTAGGACAGGCTCCTACGAGCAGTACTTC
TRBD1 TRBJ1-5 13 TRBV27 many CASRRQGSQPQHF TGTGCCAGCAGACGACAGGGAAGTCAGCCCCAGCATTTT
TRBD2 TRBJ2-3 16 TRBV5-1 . CASSLEVAGGLDTQYF TGCGCCAGCAGCTTGGAGGTAGCGGGAGGGCTAGATACGCAGTATTTT
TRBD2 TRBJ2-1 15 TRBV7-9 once CASSLSTSGFNEQFF TGTGCCAGCAGCTTGTCGACTAGCGGATTCAATGAGCAGTTCTTC
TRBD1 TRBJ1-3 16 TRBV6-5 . CASSYSVTGGGNTIYF TGTGCCAGCAGTTACTCGGTGACAGGGGGCGGAAACACCATATATTTT
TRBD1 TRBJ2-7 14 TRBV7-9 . CASSRDRGDYEQYF TGTGCCAGCAGCCGCGACAGGGGCGACTACGAGCAGTACTTC
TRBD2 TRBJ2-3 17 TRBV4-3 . CASSQALGLAGADTQYF TGCGCCAGCAGCCAAGCCCTGGGACTAGCGGGAGCAGATACGCAGTATTTT
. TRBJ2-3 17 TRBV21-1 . CASSKVLREGRADTQYF TGTGCCAGCAGCAAAGTGTTGCGGGAGGGCCGAGCAGATACGCAGTATTTT
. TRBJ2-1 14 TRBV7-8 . CASSLGSSYNEQFF TGTGCCAGCAGCCTCGGTAGCTCCTACAATGAGCAGTTCTTC
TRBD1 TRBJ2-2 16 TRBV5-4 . CASSSLGQGNTGELFF TGTGCCAGCAGCTCTCTGGGACAGGGTAACACCGGGGAGCTGTTTTTT
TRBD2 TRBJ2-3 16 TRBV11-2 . CASSPLGAGVGDTQYF TGTGCCAGCAGCCCCTTGGGAGCGGGAGTTGGAGATACGCAGTATTTT
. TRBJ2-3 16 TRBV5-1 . CASRLLTGLGTDTQYF TGCGCCAGCAGGCTACTAACAGGGTTAGGCACAGATACGCAGTATTTT
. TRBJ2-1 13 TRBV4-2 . CASSPTGSDEQFF TGTGCCAGCAGCCCCACGGGGAGCGATGAGCAGTTCTTC